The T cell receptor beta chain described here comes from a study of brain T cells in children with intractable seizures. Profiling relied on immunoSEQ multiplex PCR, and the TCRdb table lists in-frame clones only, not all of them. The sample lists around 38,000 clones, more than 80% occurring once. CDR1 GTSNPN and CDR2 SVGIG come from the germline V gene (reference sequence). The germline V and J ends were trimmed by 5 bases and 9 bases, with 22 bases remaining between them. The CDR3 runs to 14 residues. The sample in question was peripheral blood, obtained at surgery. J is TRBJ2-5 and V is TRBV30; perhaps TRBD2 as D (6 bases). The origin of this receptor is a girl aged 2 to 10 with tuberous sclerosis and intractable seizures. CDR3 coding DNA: TGTGCCTGGGTTGAGGGGTTCGGGACGGGGGCCCAGTACTTC. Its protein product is CAWVEGFGTGAQYF.